Reported below is one T cell receptor beta chain. Its antigen remains unidentified. The sample is drawn from a study of OX40 agonist ivuxolimab in advanced cancers. Study details: There were three patients with partial responses, one having hepatocellular carcinoma and two cutaneous melanoma.

Germline CDR1 and CDR2: SGDLS and YYNGEE. The CDR3 extends over 16 amino acids. Trimming took 1 base from V and 8 from J, leaving 19 bases between them. Whole-study findings and limits: With doses of 0.1 to 3.0 mg/kg, CD4+ and CD8+ blood T cells had undergone clonal expansion by week 6.

Measured with immunoSEQ multiplex PCR; TCRdb has only the in-frame clones, and not every one. The repertoire holds 150,000 to 190,000 clones, with 90% to 95% as singletons. The specimen was CD4+ or CD8+ T cells sorted from blood, collected in a trial of the OX40 agonist ivuxolimab. This clonotype was sampled from an adult with an advanced solid tumor such as melanoma, head and neck, liver or kidney cancer. The chain carries TRBV9 and TRBJ2-1; tentative D call: TRBD2 (5 bases). For the CDR3, the DNA is TGTGCCAGCAGCGTAAAGTGGCTAGCCCCGGAGGATGAGCAGTTCTTC. Translated: CASSVKWLAPEDEQFF.